This T cell receptor (beta chain) is drawn from a study of blood T cells in healthy people across ages (dated by TCRdb to about 2015). Notes on the research overall: In model experiments, template switching captured roughly one uniquely barcoded TCR beta cDNA molecule for every two T cells. To track age-related changes in TCR beta repertoire diversity, the study relied on deep sequencing normalized with unique cDNA molecular identifiers. The donors were divided into four age groups: young (average about 15 years), middle-aged (about 41), aged (under 70) and long-lived (82). To avoid experimental bias, donors of different ages were randomly spread across the sequencing lanes. Using the same blood draw, the study looked at two additional independent replicas of 1 million unique cDNA reads for two donors, one aged 18 to 30 and the other aged 80 or older.

Reading the germline V gene gives CDR1 SGHDN and CDR2 FVKESK. Unmatched junction bases come to 3, with V trimmed by 1 base and J by 4 bases. The CDR3 starts with the cysteine, ends with the phenylalanine, and has 16 residues. Just the 48-base CDR3 DNA is kept, in frame starting at base 1. Library preparation employed 5' RACE. The instrument was an Illumina HiSeq 2500. A second roughly 6 to 12 cycle PCR used a sample-barcoded 5' primer and a J-beta primer mix. A template-switch 5' adaptor carrying 12 random nucleotides introduced a unique molecular identifier onto each TCR beta cDNA molecule. Each sample yielded at least 3 million CDR3-containing paired-end reads. All of the RNA was converted into first-strand cDNA using the Mint cDNA synthesis kit, with a TRBC-specific oligonucleotide serving as the primer. All cDNA was treated with uracil-DNA glycosylase and then went through a first 18-cycle PCR with the universal primers M1SS and BC2_uni_R. The source study handled its data this way. Each sample was normalized by randomly selecting 1 million high-quality reads, each carrying a distinct molecular identifier. Reads with shared molecular identifiers were discarded instead of being binned into consensus sequences. CDR3 identification, clonotype clustering and error correction used MiTCR with a Q25 quality threshold and the strictest error-elimination algorithm. A nonparametric unseen species model using Euler transformation provided a lower-bound estimate of total TCR beta diversity. The raw public reads went through TCRdb reprocessing: fastp at Q25, MiXCR clone calling, in-frame beta chains kept. Every distinct CDR3 protein forms one entry, paired with its most common genes and DNA. V and J calls and clone size were set by TCRdb, not the authors. Across this sample there are about 1.8 million distinct CDR3 sequences, with just under 50% seen only once. Less than 2.5% of the sample is in the top ten clones.

Concerning this clonotype itself: Its antigen is still unknown. Per-base qualities were not stored, and no clone one base away is much larger.

General study outcomes and caveats: There was a strong correlation between observed TCR beta diversity and the percentage of naive T cells measured by flow cytometry. The CMV infection status of donors was not known, potentially confounding age-related changes in expanded clonotypes. Total diversity estimates from one million sequenced T cells were considered lower bounds and underestimates. Compared with the aged group, more naive CD4+ T cells, fewer expanded clones and increased TCR diversity were shown by the long-lived group, suggesting age selection. Conclusive comparison of naive and antigen-experienced compartments was prevented by the profiling of bulk unsorted PBMCs. As age increased, observed TCR beta diversity per million T cells dropped in a roughly linear way, and a significant reduction was already evident by age about 40.

The donors were some 39 Caucasian individuals from Russia, aged 6 to 90 years, who were systemically healthy. Each donor gave ten milliliters of peripheral blood, collected into EDTA-treated Vacutainer tubes. PBMCs were isolated by Ficoll-Paque density-gradient centrifugation, with at least 7 million obtained per sample. Trizol reagent was used to extract total RNA from PBMCs, with at least 5 micrograms per sample. For every donor, an aliquot of PBMCs went through flow cytometry to measure the percentages of naive CD45RAhigh/CD27high T cells. The chain uses TRBV14 and TRBJ2-1; TRBD1 lines up with 11 middle nucleotides. The sample taken for sequencing was blood. The sequence came from a middle-aged woman in good health. The DNA sequence follows: TGTGCCAGCAGCCAAGCGGGACAGGGGGGGTACAATGAGCAGTTCTTC. Its amino acids are CASSQAGQGGYNEQFF. With the rest looked up from the reference TRBV14 and TRBJ2-1 genes rather than sequenced, the full variable domain is EAGVTQFPSHSVIEKGQTVTLRCDPISGHDNLYWYRRVMGKEIKFLLHFVKESKQDESGMPNNRFLAERTGGTYSTLKVQPAELEDSGVYFCASSQAGQGGYNEQFFGPGTRLTVL.